These 2 T cell receptor beta chains originate from one sample sequenced in a study of T cell changes during pregnancy in multiple sclerosis. Assay used: immunoSEQ multiplex PCR; TCRdb lists only in-frame clones, some missing. The sample carries about 17,000 clones, around 90% recorded once. This sample comprised CD8+ T cells from peripheral blood mononuclear cells, obtained after pregnancy. The receptors here all came from a female donor in good health, enrolled as a control in a pregnancy study.

The chain is built from TRBV6-1 and TRBJ2-6, with D uncertain. Germline CDR1 and CDR2: MNHNS and SASEGT. Between the trimmed V and J ends, which lost 4 bases and 0 bases, there was a span of 7 bases. This CDR3 is 15 amino acids long. The CDR3 protein is CASSGENSGANVLTF. The CDR3 DNA sequence: TGTGCCAGCAGTGGAGAGAACTCTGGGGCCAACGTCCTGACTTTC.

This chain links TRBV9 with TRBJ2-3; a weak D match, TRBD1 (6 bases). Germline assignment: CDR1 SGDLS and CDR2 YYNGEE. The CDR3 is 14 amino acids. Trimming stripped 6 bases from V and 5 bases from J, with 16 bases between. CDR3 loop: CASNEGPGEDTQYF. CDR3 nucleotide sequence: TGTGCCAGCAACGAAGGGCCAGGGGAAGATACGCAGTATTTT.